The rows below give T cell receptor beta chains drawn from one sample of a study of siplizumab effects on memory and regulatory T cells. TCRdb's copy holds only in-frame clones and misses some; the assay was immunoSEQ multiplex PCR. The data show about 100,000 clones, about 90% seen once. The source material was CD4+ T cells sorted from blood. These receptors were obtained from a human donor in good health. Some clones in this sample may be carry-over from other donors' samples. Both conserved end residues are part of each CDR3. The D gene is left open where the match is weak. Rows give clone size only sometimes, using once, few, many, or a class for an expanded clone.

cdr3_nt: TGTGCCAGCAGGAGGAGGGCGGATGCGGGGGGGACCCAGTACTTC; cdr3_aa: CASRRRADAGGTQYF; cdr3_length: 15; j_call: TRBJ2-5; d_call: TRBD2; clone_size: .; v_call: TRBV2
cdr3_nt: TGTGCCAGGGGGGTGAGGGCCGAGCAGTACTTC; cdr3_aa: CARGVRAEQYF; cdr3_length: 11; j_call: TRBJ2-7; d_call: .; clone_size: .; v_call: TRBV6-1
cdr3_nt: TGTGCCAGCGCAAATGGCAATCAGCCCCAGCATTTT; cdr3_aa: CASANGNQPQHF; cdr3_length: 12; j_call: TRBJ1-5; d_call: .; clone_size: .; v_call: TRBV28
cdr3_nt: TGTGCCAGCAGGTCGGTGGTCTACAATGAGCAGTTCTTC; cdr3_aa: CASRSVVYNEQFF; cdr3_length: 13; j_call: TRBJ2-1; d_call: .; clone_size: .; v_call: TRBV6-1
cdr3_nt: TGTGCCGGAAGGACAGGGTCAAACAAAAACATTCAGTACTTC; cdr3_aa: CAGRTGSNKNIQYF; cdr3_length: 14; j_call: TRBJ2-4; d_call: TRBD1; clone_size: .; v_call: TRBV2
cdr3_nt: TGTGCCACCAGCAGAGATAGGAGGGCCCCCTACGAGCAGTACTTC; cdr3_aa: CATSRDRRAPYEQYF; cdr3_length: 15; j_call: TRBJ2-7; d_call: .; clone_size: .; v_call: TRBV15
cdr3_nt: TGTGCCAGCAGCCTGATCGCGATGGAGACCCAGTACTTC; cdr3_aa: CASSLIAMETQYF; cdr3_length: 13; j_call: TRBJ2-5; d_call: .; clone_size: .; v_call: TRBV2
cdr3_nt: TGTGCCAGCAGGACGGACGGAACCTACGAGCAGTACTTC; cdr3_aa: CASRTDGTYEQYF; cdr3_length: 13; j_call: TRBJ2-7; d_call: .; clone_size: .; v_call: TRBV2
cdr3_nt: TGTGCCACCAGCCGGACTAGCGGGAGGGTCGGCCTGGACAATGAGCAGTTCTTC; cdr3_aa: CATSRTSGRVGLDNEQFF; cdr3_length: 18; j_call: TRBJ2-1; d_call: TRBD2; clone_size: .; v_call: TRBV15
cdr3_nt: TGCGCCAGCAGCCCCGGGGCGCTAGCGGGAGGTACTGACGAGCAGTACTTC; cdr3_aa: CASSPGALAGGTDEQYF; cdr3_length: 17; j_call: TRBJ2-7; d_call: TRBD2; clone_size: .; v_call: TRBV5-1
cdr3_nt: TGTGCCAGCAGCGTAGGTGGGGCAGGCCAAGAGACCCAGTACTTC; cdr3_aa: CASSVGGAGQETQYF; cdr3_length: 15; j_call: TRBJ2-5; d_call: .; clone_size: .; v_call: TRBV9
cdr3_nt: TGCAGTGCTAGAAGGGACGAGCAGTTCTTC; cdr3_aa: CSARRDEQFF; cdr3_length: 10; j_call: TRBJ2-1; d_call: .; clone_size: .; v_call: TRBV20-1
cdr3_nt: TGTGCTAGCAGCTTTGCGACAGGGAGCACCGGGGAGCTGTTTTTT; cdr3_aa: CASSFATGSTGELFF; cdr3_length: 15; j_call: TRBJ2-2; d_call: TRBD1; clone_size: few; v_call: TRBV7-7
cdr3_nt: TGTGCCAGCTCACCGCCAGTCAACGACTACGAGCAGTACTTC; cdr3_aa: CASSPPVNDYEQYF; cdr3_length: 14; j_call: TRBJ2-7; d_call: .; clone_size: .; v_call: TRBV18
cdr3_nt: TGTGCCAGCAGTCTAATGGGACTAGCGGGTAAAAGTCCACCCTACGAGCAGTACTTC; cdr3_aa: CASSLMGLAGKSPPYEQYF; cdr3_length: 19; j_call: TRBJ2-7; d_call: TRBD2; clone_size: once; v_call: TRBV28
cdr3_nt: TGTGCCAGCAGTTTTTCCTACAGAAGCACAGATACGCAGTATTTT; cdr3_aa: CASSFSYRSTDTQYF; cdr3_length: 15; j_call: TRBJ2-3; d_call: .; clone_size: .; v_call: TRBV28
cdr3_nt: TGTGCCAGTAGTACCGGGACACAGAACACTGAAGCTTTCTTT; cdr3_aa: CASSTGTQNTEAFF; cdr3_length: 14; j_call: TRBJ1-1; d_call: .; clone_size: .; v_call: TRBV19
cdr3_nt: TGTGCCAGCGGACAATCCGGGACAAATGAAAAACTGTTTTTT; cdr3_aa: CASGQSGTNEKLFF; cdr3_length: 14; j_call: TRBJ1-4; d_call: .; clone_size: .; v_call: TRBV28